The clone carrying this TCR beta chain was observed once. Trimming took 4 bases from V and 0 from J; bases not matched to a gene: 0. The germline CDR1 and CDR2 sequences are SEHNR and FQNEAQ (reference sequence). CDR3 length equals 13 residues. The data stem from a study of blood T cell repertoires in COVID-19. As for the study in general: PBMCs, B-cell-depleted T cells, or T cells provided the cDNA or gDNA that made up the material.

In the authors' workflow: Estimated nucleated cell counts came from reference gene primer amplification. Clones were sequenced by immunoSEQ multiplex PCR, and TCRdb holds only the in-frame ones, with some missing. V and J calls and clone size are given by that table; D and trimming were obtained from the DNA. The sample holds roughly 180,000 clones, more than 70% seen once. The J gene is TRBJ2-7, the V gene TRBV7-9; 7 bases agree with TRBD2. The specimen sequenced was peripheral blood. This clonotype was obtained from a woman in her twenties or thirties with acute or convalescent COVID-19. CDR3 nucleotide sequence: TGTGCCAGCAGCTCGGGGGGCTCCTACGAGCAGTACTTC. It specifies CASSSGGSYEQYF.